The 8 T cell receptor beta chains listed next were all sequenced from one sample in a study of blood T cell repertoires in COVID-19 (dated by TCRdb to 2020 to 2022). Libraries were prepared through the immunoSEQ multiplex PCR assay. Held by TCRdb, this immuneACCESS table contains in-frame sequences only and omits some clones. Under half of the omission traces to an unresolved V gene where checked; the cause of the rest is unknown. This sample comprises some 200,000 clones, roughly 80% of them detected only once. The ten largest clonotypes hold 9.5% to 15% of the sample. The sequencing input was peripheral blood. The receptor source for this set is an elderly woman with COVID-19, enrolled during active disease.

CDR3 region: CASSPLQGSNTEAFF. CDR3 nucleotide sequence: TGTGCCAGCAGCCCGCTACAGGGTTCGAACACTGAAGCTTTCTTT. The chain has TRBV7-6 and TRBJ1-1, with D possibly being TRBD1 (6 bases). This CDR3 has 15 residues. Germline V CDR1 and CDR2: SGHVS, FNYEAQ. Trimming left V 5 bases short and J 1 base short, with 14 bases between.

This clone was seen only once. This chain connects TRBV29-1 to TRBJ1-3, with 7 positions matching TRBD1. This CDR3 has 13 residues. The germline CDR1 and CDR2 sequences are SQVTM and ANQGSEA. Losses at the gene ends were 5 bases for V and 0 bases for J; bases not matched to a gene: 1. CDR3 in DNA: TGCAGCGTTCGACAGGGCTCTGGAAACACCATATATTTT. Translating it yields CSVRQGSGNTIYF.

The J gene is TRBJ1-3, the V gene TRBV4-2, with 7 bases lining up with TRBD1. In germline, CDR1 is LGHNA, CDR2 YNFKEQ. J lost 4 bases, V lost 1 base, and 7 bases had no gene match. CDR3 length equals 16 residues. The CDR3 protein is CASSQGARQGGNTIYF. DNA of the CDR3: TGTGCCAGCAGCCAAGGGGCCCGACAGGGAGGAAACACCATATATTTT.

This clone showed up just a few times. J is TRBJ2-1 and V is TRBV7-2; TRBD2 aligns across 11 bases. Trimming at V came to 5 bases and at J to 4 bases, leaving 4 bases not matched to a gene. In germline, CDR1 is SGHTA, CDR2 FQGNSA. The CDR3 length is 15 residues. The DNA for the CDR3 is TGTGCCAGCAGCGTTAGCGGGGGGGCGTACAATGAGCAGTTCTTC. Its protein is CASSVSGGAYNEQFF.

CDR3 sequence reads: CASREQYEQYF. The CDR3 bases are TGTGCCAGCAGGGAACAGTACGAGCAGTACTTC. J is TRBJ2-7 and V is TRBV28, with D unclear. Germline CDR1 reads MDHEN; CDR2 reads SYDVKM. The length of the CDR3 is 11 residues. V was trimmed by 6 bases and J by 4 bases, leaving 7 bases between them.

A few counts support this clone. The V and J genes are TRBV7-9 and TRBJ1-5; D not certain. From germline, CDR1 is SEHNR and CDR2 FQNEAQ (reference sequence). The CDR3 runs 16 residues. V was clipped by 1 base and J by 9 bases, with 19 bases between them. CDR3 sequence: CASSLGVPPRGLPQHF. Written as DNA, the CDR3 is TGTGCCAGCAGCTTAGGGGTGCCTCCTCGGGGTCTGCCCCAGCATTTT.

This chain links TRBV28 with TRBJ2-1; the match to TRBD2 covers 8 bases. The CDR3 runs 16 residues. Looked up from germline, CDR1 is MDHEN and CDR2 is SYDVKM. V lost 3 bases, J lost 5 bases, and 9 bases stayed unmatched. CDR3 bases: TGTGCCAGCAGTTTCCCGCCGGGAGGGACCAACAATGAGCAGTTCTTC. It specifies CASSFPPGGTNNEQFF.

This clone was seen once. This rearrangement joins TRBV5-1 to TRBJ2-1, with 11 nucleotides matching TRBD2. V lost 0 bases to trimming and J lost 1 base; unmatched junction nucleotides: 6. The germline V gene encodes CDR1 SGHRS and CDR2 YFSETQ. The CDR3 loop spans 18 amino acids. The CDR3 sequence is CASSLGLAGIPSYNEQFF. CDR3 sequence (DNA): TGCGCCAGCAGCTTGGGACTAGCGGGAATCCCGTCCTACAATGAGCAGTTCTTC.